This passage covers 32 T cell receptor beta chains from one sample sequenced in a study of regulatory T cells in long-lasting Graves disease. As for time point: newly diagnosed GD, antithyroid drugs for less than 3 months. RNA extracted from PBMCs served as the sequencing template. Assembly of TCR beta libraries relied on iRepertoire HTBI primers together with Arm-PCR of CDR3 regions. Each CDR3 protein is one row after TCRdb ran MiXCR on the multiplex PCR reads. The repertoire has a few hundred thousand distinct CDR3 sequences, 16% of them found once; the top ten carry roughly 30%. These same records also appear under a second study, on T cells in Graves' hyperthyroidism and ophthalmopathy.

The sequenced sample was peripheral blood mononuclear cells (PBMCs), obtained at new diagnosis, from a patient treated with antithyroid drugs. These receptors came from a man aged 35-49 years with Graves disease.

This clonotype was seen a few times. V is TRBV12-5 and J is TRBJ2-1; 8 bases line up with TRBD2. This CDR3 spans 13 amino acids. The germline CDR1 and CDR2 sequences are LGHNT and FRNRAP. Germline trimming cut 5 bases from V and 6 bases from J; bases unmatched to any gene: 3. CDR3 amino acids: CASGSGGANEQFF. In DNA form, the CDR3 reads TGTGCTAGTGGTAGCGGGGGAGCCAATGAGCAGTTCTTC.

This clonotype appeared many times. The V gene is TRBV27, the J gene TRBJ2-3, with 8 bases lining up with TRBD2. J was trimmed by 2 bases and V by 4 bases; bases with no gene match: 2. Germline-derived CDR1 and CDR2 are MNHEY and SMNVEV (reference sequence). The CDR3 is 14 residues long. The CDR3 is CASSSLAVTDTQYF. CDR3 sequence (DNA): TGTGCCAGCAGTTCACTAGCGGTCACAGATACGCAGTATTTT.

This clonotype was counted ten times or more. The chain carries TRBV5-1 and TRBJ1-2; 7 nucleotides match TRBD1. The CDR3 runs 14 residues. Germline trimming cut 4 bases from V and 8 bases from J; bases unmatched to any gene: 11. Per the germline V gene, CDR1 is SGHRS and CDR2 is YFSETQ. For the CDR3, the DNA is TGCGCCAGCAGCCCCCACCCGACAGGGTACGGCTACACCTTC. This encodes CASSPHPTGYGYTF. The full variable domain, its missing parts supplied by reference TRBV5-1 and TRBJ1-2, is KAGVTQTPRYLIKTRGQQVTLSCSPISGHRSVSWYQQTPGQGLQFLFEYFSETQRNKGNFPGRFSGRQFSNSRSEMNVSTLELGDSALYLCASSPHPTGYGYTFGSGTRLTVV.

V usage is TRBV20-1 and J usage is TRBJ1-4; D unresolved. The V end lost 4 bases, the J end lost 8 bases, and 17 bases lay between the germline ends. The CDR3 runs to 14 residues. CDR1 DFQATT and CDR2 SNEGSKA come from the germline V gene (reference sequence). The CDR3, as DNA: TGCAGTGCTACGACCAGCCGGGGAGGGGAAAAACTGTTTTTT. The encoded protein is CSATTSRGGEKLFF.

This clonotype was observed a few times. The chain recombines TRBV18 with TRBJ1-5; 9 positions match TRBD1. The CDR3 extends over 17 amino acids. In germline, CDR1 is KGHSH, CDR2 LQKENI. Unmatched junction bases numbered 9, after V lost 6 bases and J lost 0 bases. The CDR3 loop is CASSHGQGTYSNQPQHF. The CDR3 DNA follows: TGTGCCAGCTCTCATGGACAGGGGACCTATAGCAATCAGCCCCAGCATTTT.

At least ten counts were recorded for this clonotype. At one end the junction does not follow the germline gene, possibly because of a read error. This chain uses TRBV5-1 with TRBJ2-3, with TRBD1 matching 10 bases. The CDR3 totals 16 residues. Germline V gene sequence: CDR1 SGHRS, CDR2 YFSETQ. The DNA of the CDR3 is TGCGCCAGCAGCCTCGGGACAGGGGCGAGCACAAATACGCAGTATTTT. Amino acids: CASSLGTGASTNTQYF.

On this clonotype itself: This may come from a read error, since a much larger clone is one base off. This chain connects TRBV6-1 to TRBJ2-5, with 9 bases matching TRBD1. V shed 6 bases, J shed 1 base, and the junction held 3 bases outside the gene matches. Per germline, CDR1 MNHNS and CDR2 SASEGT. The CDR3 runs 14 residues. The CDR3 DNA follows: TGTGCCAGCAGCGGACAGGGGATCCAAGAGACCCAGTACTTC. Protein sequence: CASSGQGIQETQYF.

This clonotype was counted many times. The chain couples TRBV11-2 to TRBJ2-3, with a weak D call TRBD2 (6 bases). CDR3 length: 14 amino acids. Trimming left V 5 bases short and J 4 bases short, with 13 bases between. The germline CDR1 and CDR2 sequences are SGHAT and FQNNGV. The CDR3 is CASSQSGVADTQYF. CDR3 nucleotide sequence: TGTGCCAGCAGCCAATCGGGGGTAGCAGATACGCAGTATTTT.

Only a few counts were recorded for this clonotype. This sequence joins TRBV25-1 and TRBJ2-7; 7 bases map to TRBD2. V lost 5 bases and J lost 6; bases outside the gene matches: 13. The V gene's germline CDR1 is MGHDK and CDR2 SYGVNS. The CDR3 is made up of 15 amino acids. The CDR3 DNA follows: TGTGCCAGCAGTTTCGGACTGGCGGGGGTAGTCGAGCAGTACTTC. It translates to CASSFGLAGVVEQYF.

J is TRBJ1-1 and V is TRBV15; tentative D call: TRBD1 (6 bases). Germline V CDR1 and CDR2: LNHNV, YYDKDF (reference sequence). The CDR3 totals 15 residues. Trimming left V 4 bases short and J 1 base short, with 13 bases between. CDR3: CATSTDRGANTEAFF. The CDR3 coding sequence is TGTGCCACCAGCACGGACCGGGGGGCGAACACTGAAGCTTTCTTT. The full variable domain, in which reference TRBV15 and TRBJ1-1 provide the parts outside the CDR3, is DAMVIQNPRYQVTQFGKPVTLSCSQTLNHNVMYWYQQKSSQAPKLLFHYYDKDFNNEADTPDNFQSRRPNTSFCFLDIRSPGLGDTAMYLCATSTDRGANTEAFFGQGTRLTVV.

There are a few counts of this clonotype. The gene calls are TRBV29-1 and TRBJ2-7, with 11 nucleotides matching TRBD2. The CDR3 has 14 residues. V was clipped by 3 bases and J by 2 bases; unmatched bases: 3. Germline V lookup: CDR1 SQVTM, CDR2 ANQGSEA. This CDR3 reads CSVDRLAGTYEQYF. The CDR3, as DNA: TGCAGCGTTGATAGACTAGCGGGGACCTACGAGCAGTACTTC.

The rearrangement uses TRBV9 and TRBJ1-2, with 9 bases fitting TRBD1. From germline, CDR1 is SGDLS and CDR2 YYNGEE. The V and J ends lost 3 bases and 9 bases, in that order; junction bases with no gene match: 6. This CDR3 is built from 13 residues. The CDR3 loop is CASSARQGERYTF. The DNA of the CDR3 is TGTGCCAGCAGCGCAAGACAGGGGGAACGCTACACCTTC.

The table lists this clonotype with many counts. The chain couples TRBV2 to TRBJ1-5; D remains unclear. Germline V gives CDR1 SNHLY, CDR2 FYNNEI. This CDR3 spans 14 amino acids. V was shortened by 1 base and J by 9 bases, with 13 bases between the two germline ends. This CDR3 is CASSEGASGLPQHF. The CDR3 coding sequence is TGTGCCAGCAGTGAAGGGGCAAGTGGCCTGCCCCAGCATTTT.

Within the sample, this clonotype is large. The chain employs TRBV2 and TRBJ2-5; D might be TRBD1 (6 bases). The CDR3 covers 17 residues. V dropped 8 bases and J dropped 3 bases, with 25 bases sitting between them. Per the germline V gene, CDR1 is SNHLY and CDR2 is FYNNEI. CDR3 amino acids: CASLAQGRVHLEETQYF. The CDR3 DNA reads TGTGCCAGCCTAGCCCAGGGGAGAGTTCATCTGGAAGAGACCCAGTACTTC.

The chain recombines TRBV2 with TRBJ1-4; no firm D call. V gave up 6 bases and J gave up 0 bases, with 14 bases separating them. The CDR3 is 16 residues long. Germline V gene lookup returns CDR1 SNHLY and CDR2 FYNNEI. CDR3 sequence (DNA): TGTGCCAGCAGCTCAAAGACACCGACAACTAATGAAAAACTGTTTTTT. This translates into CASSSKTPTTNEKLFF.

This clonotype was recorded many times. The V call is TRBV27, the J call TRBJ2-2; 7 positions match TRBD1. This CDR3 is 16 amino acids long. With 6 bases clipped from V and 2 bases from J, the junction kept 9 bases outside the gene matches. CDR1 and CDR2 from the germline V gene are MNHEY and SMNVEV (reference sequence). CDR3 sequence (DNA): TGTGCCAGCAGCTCCTCGGGACAGATCAACACCGGGGAGCTGTTTTTT. It translates to CASSSSGQINTGELFF.

This clonotype was detected ten times or more. The CDR3 nucleotides are TGCGCCAGCAGTGTTATAAGTACAGGGGGCTACGAGCAGTACTTC. Translated: CASSVISTGGYEQYF. The chain recombines TRBV5-1 with TRBJ2-7, with 8 nucleotides matching TRBD1. J was trimmed by 3 bases and V by 5 bases; bases with no gene match: 10. The V gene's germline CDR1 is SGHRS and CDR2 YFSETQ. The length of the CDR3 is 15 residues.

This clonotype has only a few counts. It may be a read error: a sequence one base away is much more abundant. V usage is TRBV18 and J usage is TRBJ2-1; D uncertain. The germline V gene encodes CDR1 KGHSH and CDR2 LQKENI. V lost 3 bases and J 6 bases, leaving 21 bases between the germline ends. CDR3 length: 17 amino acids. CDR3 DNA: TGTGCCAGCTCACCCGTAGCCACCGTTTGGGATAGCAATGAGCAGTTCTTC. Amino acids: CASSPVATVWDSNEQFF.

This clonotype was recorded at least ten times. This sequence joins TRBV28 and TRBJ2-4; tentatively, D is TRBD1 (5 bases). Trimming took off 1 base at V and 9 bases at J, with 16 bases between the two ends. Germline assignment: CDR1 MDHEN and CDR2 SYDVKM. The CDR3 consists of 15 residues. This chain's CDR3 is CASSLLGRDSVIQYF. The DNA for the CDR3 is TGTGCCAGCAGTTTATTAGGTCGAGACAGCGTCATTCAGTACTTC.

The chain joins TRBV6-1 to TRBJ1-3; D gene unclear. Germline V lookup: CDR1 MNHNS, CDR2 SASEGT. This CDR3 has 14 amino acids. V lost 9 bases and J 3 bases, leaving 15 bases between the germline ends. Here the CDR3 DNA reads TGTGCCAGTCGACGCGGGTTCGTTGGAAACACCATATATTTT. As protein: CASRRGFVGNTIYF.

This clonotype was observed at least ten times. This chain links TRBV2 with TRBJ2-3; 10 bases line up with TRBD1. J lost 5 bases, V lost 6 bases, and 5 bases had no gene match. Germline V CDR1 and CDR2: SNHLY, FYNNEI. The CDR3 runs to 14 residues. For the CDR3, the DNA is TGTGCCAGCAGCCCGGGACAGGGGTTAGATACGCAGTATTTT. It encodes CASSPGQGLDTQYF.

This clonotype showed up just a few times. A far more abundant clone sits one base away, making this likely a read error. V and J are TRBV27 and TRBJ2-7, with D unresolved. Germline V gene sequence: CDR1 MNHEY, CDR2 SMNVEV (reference sequence). The CDR3 totals 15 residues. The CDR3 region is CASSPPFPNSYEQCF. The DNA for the CDR3 is TGTGCCAGCAGTCCGCCATTCCCAAACTCCTACGAGCAGTGCTTC.

This clonotype appeared many times. The chain combines TRBV27 with TRBJ1-1; 7 nucleotides match TRBD1. There are 15 residues in the CDR3. V gave up 5 bases and J gave up 0 bases; unmatched junction bases: 6. CDR1 is MNHEY, CDR2 SMNVEV, per germline (reference sequence). CDR3 nucleotide sequence: TGTGCCAGCAGTCTGGGACAGCCAATGAACACTGAAGCTTTCTTT. Amino acids: CASSLGQPMNTEAFF.

This clonotype was seen repeatedly, ten times or more. This chain links TRBV20-1 with TRBJ2-5, with 9 nucleotides matching TRBD1. Looked up from germline, CDR1 is DFQATT and CDR2 is SNEGSKA (reference sequence). This CDR3 has 13 residues. Trimming removed 6 bases from V and 8 bases from J; junction bases left unmatched: 10. CDR3 region: CSALGTGPYTQYF. For the CDR3, the DNA is TGCAGTGCCCTGGGGACAGGGCCATATACCCAGTACTTC.

Ten or more counts support this clonotype. V usage is TRBV20-1 and J usage is TRBJ2-3, with TRBD2 identical over 11 bases. Germline CDR1 reads DFQATT; CDR2 reads SNEGSKA (reference sequence). The CDR3 runs 21 residues. Germline trimming cut 0 bases from V and 2 bases from J; bases unmatched to any gene: 19. The chain's CDR3 is CSARDPLVAGGGLRPTDTQYF. The DNA for the CDR3 is TGCAGTGCTAGAGATCCGTTAGTAGCGGGGGGGGGCCTACGCCCCACAGATACGCAGTATTTT.

This clonotype was observed a few times. CDR3 sequence (DNA): TGTGCCAGCAGTTACCGGCACCGTGGAGATCAGCCCCAGCATTTT. This sequence encodes CASSYRHRGDQPQHF. This sequence joins TRBV6-2 or TRBV6-3 and TRBJ1-5; D ambiguous. V was clipped by 2 bases and J by 5 bases, with 13 bases between them. CDR1 and CDR2 (germline): MNHEY, SVGEGT. CDR3 size: 15 residues.

This clonotype was recorded at least ten times. This chain uses TRBV7-6 with TRBJ2-3, with D perhaps matching TRBD1 or TRBD2 (7 bases each). In germline, CDR1 is SGHVS, CDR2 FNYEAQ. This CDR3 contains 14 residues. V was cut by 3 bases and J by 4 bases, with 11 bases left in between. CDR3 in DNA: TGTGCCAGCAGCTTGGGAGGGGGCCCAGATACGCAGTATTTT. It yields the protein CASSLGGGPDTQYF.

The gene calls are TRBV9 and TRBJ1-1, with D perhaps TRBD1 (5 bases). Germline V gene lookup returns CDR1 SGDLS and CDR2 YYNGEE. V was pared by 5 bases and J by 3 bases, with 17 bases between. The CDR3 has 15 amino acids. CDR3 DNA: TGTGCCAGCAGTCGCCAGGTAGCGGGGCACACTGAAGCTTTCTTT. Protein: CASSRQVAGHTEAFF.

This clonotype was seen more than once but under ten times. A far larger clone is a single base away, which makes a read error likely. The chain has TRBV7-2 and TRBJ2-1; 7 bases agree with TRBD1. V dropped 2 bases and J dropped 10; count of bases not matched to a gene: 8. The CDR3 sequence is 14 residues long. The V gene's germline CDR1 is SGHTA and CDR2 FQGNSA. The CDR3 is CASSLNRGPYEQFF. In DNA, the CDR3 is TGTGCCAGCAGCTTAAACAGGGGCCCCTACGAGCAGTTCTTC.

As regards this clonotype: With only one base between it and a far larger clone, this is likely a read error. The rearrangement links TRBV11-2 to TRBJ2-1; 9 bases are a match to TRBD1. J lost 10 bases, V lost 4 bases, and 11 bases had no gene match. The CDR3 loop spans 15 amino acids. Germline V gives CDR1 SGHAT, CDR2 FQNNGV. CDR3 region: CASSSYRGQAYEQFF. CDR3 DNA: TGTGCCAGCAGCTCCTACAGGGGGCAGGCCTACGAGCAGTTCTTC.

This clonotype was counted at least ten times. The chain couples TRBV28 to TRBJ1-5, with D unclear. In germline, CDR1 is MDHEN, CDR2 SYDVKM. The CDR3 spans 16 residues. Trimming removed 5 bases at V and 2 bases at J, with 16 bases between. CDR3: CASSRQRATGNQPQHF. The CDR3 DNA is TGTGCCAGCAGTCGTCAGAGGGCCACGGGCAATCAGCCCCAGCATTTT.

This clonotype was observed many times. This CDR3 reads CASSDGTVNQPQHF. The CDR3 DNA is TGTGCCAGCAGCGATGGGACGGTCAATCAGCCCCAGCATTTT. The rearrangement uses TRBV2 and TRBJ1-5; weak D call: TRBD1 (5 bases). There are 14 residues in the CDR3. V lost 6 bases to trimming and J lost 3 bases, with 12 bases between them. The germline V gene has CDR1 SNHLY and CDR2 FYNNEI.